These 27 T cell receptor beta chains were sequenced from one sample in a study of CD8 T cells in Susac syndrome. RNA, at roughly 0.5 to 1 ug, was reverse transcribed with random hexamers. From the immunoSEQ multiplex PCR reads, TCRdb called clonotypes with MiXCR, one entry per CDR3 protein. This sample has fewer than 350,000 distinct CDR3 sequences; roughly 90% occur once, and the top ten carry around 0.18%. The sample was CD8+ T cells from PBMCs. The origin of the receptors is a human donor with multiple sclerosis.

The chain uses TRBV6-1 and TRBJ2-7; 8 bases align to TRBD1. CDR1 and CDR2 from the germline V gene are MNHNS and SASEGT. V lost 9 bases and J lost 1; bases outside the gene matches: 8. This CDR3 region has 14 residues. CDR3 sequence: CASHPDRGSYEQYF. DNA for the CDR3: TGTGCCAGTCATCCCGACAGGGGATCCTACGAGCAGTACTTC.

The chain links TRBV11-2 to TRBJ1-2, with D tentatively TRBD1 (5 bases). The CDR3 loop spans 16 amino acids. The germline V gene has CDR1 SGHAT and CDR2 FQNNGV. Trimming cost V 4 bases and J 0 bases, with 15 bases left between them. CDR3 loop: CASSSPRRGANYGYTF. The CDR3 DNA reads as TGTGCCAGCAGCTCCCCGAGAAGGGGAGCTAACTATGGCTACACCTTC. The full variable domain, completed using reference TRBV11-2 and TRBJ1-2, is EAGVAQSPRYKIIEKRQSVAFWCNPISGHATLYWYQQILGQGPKLLIQFQNNGVVDDSQLPKDRFSAERLKGVDSTLKIQPAKLEDSAVYLCASSSPRRGANYGYTFGSGTRLTVV.

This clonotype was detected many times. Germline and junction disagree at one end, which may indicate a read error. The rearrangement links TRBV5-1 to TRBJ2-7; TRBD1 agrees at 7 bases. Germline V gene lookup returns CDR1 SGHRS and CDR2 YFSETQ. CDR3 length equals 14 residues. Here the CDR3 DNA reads TGTGCCAGCAGTTTGGGGGACAGCTCCTACGAGCAGTACTTC. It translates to CASSLGDSSYEQYF.

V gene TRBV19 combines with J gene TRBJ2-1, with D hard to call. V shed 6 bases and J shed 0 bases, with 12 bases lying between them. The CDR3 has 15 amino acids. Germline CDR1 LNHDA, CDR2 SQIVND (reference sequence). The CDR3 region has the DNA TGTGCCAGTAGCAACAACCCTCTCTCCTACAATGAGCAGTTCTTC. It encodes CASSNNPLSYNEQFF.

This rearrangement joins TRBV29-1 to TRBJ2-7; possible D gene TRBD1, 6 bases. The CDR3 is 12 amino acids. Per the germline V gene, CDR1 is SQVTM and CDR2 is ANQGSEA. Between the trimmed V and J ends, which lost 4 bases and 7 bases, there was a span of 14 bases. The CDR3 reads CSVGDTSDEQYF. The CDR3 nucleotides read TGCAGCGTTGGGGACACCAGTGATGAGCAGTACTTC.

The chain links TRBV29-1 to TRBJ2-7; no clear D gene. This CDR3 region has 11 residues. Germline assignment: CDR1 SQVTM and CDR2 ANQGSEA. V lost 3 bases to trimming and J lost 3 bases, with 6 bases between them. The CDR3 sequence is CSVEALYEQYF. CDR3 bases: TGCAGCGTTGAGGCCCTCTACGAGCAGTACTTC.

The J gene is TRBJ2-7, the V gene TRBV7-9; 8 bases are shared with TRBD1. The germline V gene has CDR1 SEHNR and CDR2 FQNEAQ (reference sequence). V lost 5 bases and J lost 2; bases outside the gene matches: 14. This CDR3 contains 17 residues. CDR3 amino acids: CASSPSPGTGKAYEQYF. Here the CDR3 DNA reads TGTGCCAGCAGCCCTAGCCCCGGGACAGGTAAAGCCTACGAGCAGTACTTC.

CDR3: CASSDSYNGPSGANVLTF. CDR3 coding DNA: TGTGCCAGCAGTGACTCGTATAACGGACCCTCTGGGGCCAACGTCCTGACTTTC. The rearrangement uses TRBV6-4 and TRBJ2-6; D unclear. V shed 0 bases and J shed 0 bases, with 12 bases lying between them. CDR3 length: 18 residues. The V gene's germline CDR1 is MRHNA and CDR2 SNTAGT.

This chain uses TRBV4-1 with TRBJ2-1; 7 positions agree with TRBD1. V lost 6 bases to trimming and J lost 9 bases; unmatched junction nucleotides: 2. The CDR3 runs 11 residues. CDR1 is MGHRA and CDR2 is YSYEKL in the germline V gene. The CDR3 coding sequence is TGCGCCAGCAGAACAGGGGTTGAGCAGTTCTTC. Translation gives CASRTGVEQFF.

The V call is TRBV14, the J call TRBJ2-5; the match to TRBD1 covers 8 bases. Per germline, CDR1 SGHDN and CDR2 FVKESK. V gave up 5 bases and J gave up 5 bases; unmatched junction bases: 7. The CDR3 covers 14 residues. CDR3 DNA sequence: TGTGCCAGCAGCGCCAGACAGGGGTGGGAGACCCAGTACTTC. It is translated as CASSARQGWETQYF.

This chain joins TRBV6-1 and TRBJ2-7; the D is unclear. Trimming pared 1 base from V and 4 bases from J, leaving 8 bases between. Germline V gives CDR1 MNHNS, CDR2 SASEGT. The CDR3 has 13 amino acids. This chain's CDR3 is CASSEGSEYEQYF. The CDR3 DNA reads TGTGCCAGCAGTGAAGGGTCGGAATACGAGCAGTACTTC.

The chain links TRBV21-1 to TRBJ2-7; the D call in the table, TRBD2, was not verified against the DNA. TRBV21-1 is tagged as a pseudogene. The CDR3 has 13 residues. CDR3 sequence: CASDAGGSYEQYF. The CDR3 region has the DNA TGTGCCTCGGACGCGGGGGGTTCCTACGAGCAGTACTTC.

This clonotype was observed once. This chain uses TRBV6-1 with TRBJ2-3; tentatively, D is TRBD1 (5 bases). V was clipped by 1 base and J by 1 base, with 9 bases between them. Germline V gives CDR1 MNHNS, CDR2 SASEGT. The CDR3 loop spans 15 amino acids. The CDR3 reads CASSEVRAGTDTQYF. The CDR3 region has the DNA TGTGCCAGCAGTGAAGTCAGGGCTGGCACAGATACGCAGTATTTT.

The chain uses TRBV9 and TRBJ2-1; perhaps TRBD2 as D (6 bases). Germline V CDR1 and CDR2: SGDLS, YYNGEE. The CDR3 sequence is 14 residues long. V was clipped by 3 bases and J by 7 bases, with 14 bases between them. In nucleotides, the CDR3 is TGTGCCAGCAGCGGTCGGAGGGCCGGGAATGAGCAGTTCTTC. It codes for CASSGRRAGNEQFF.

CDR3 coding DNA: TGTGCCAGCAGCGCGTCGTCTGGCAATCAGCCCCAGCATTTT. Amino acid sequence: CASSASSGNQPQHF. This sequence joins TRBV7-9 and TRBJ1-5; D remains unclear. The V gene's germline CDR1 is SEHNR and CDR2 FQNEAQ (reference sequence). The CDR3 is 14 residues long. Trimming stripped 5 bases from V and 2 bases from J, with 10 bases between.

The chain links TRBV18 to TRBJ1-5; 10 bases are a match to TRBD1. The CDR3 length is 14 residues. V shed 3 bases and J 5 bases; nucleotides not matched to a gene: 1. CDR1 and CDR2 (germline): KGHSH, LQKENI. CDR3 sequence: CASSPGTGDQPQHF. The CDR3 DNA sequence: TGTGCCAGCTCACCGGGGACAGGGGATCAGCCCCAGCATTTT.

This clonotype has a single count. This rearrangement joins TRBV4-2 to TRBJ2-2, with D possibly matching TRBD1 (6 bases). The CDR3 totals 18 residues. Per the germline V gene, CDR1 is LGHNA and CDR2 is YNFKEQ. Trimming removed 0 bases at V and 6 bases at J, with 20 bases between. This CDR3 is CASSQERQGKVLAGELFF. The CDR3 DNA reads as TGTGCCAGCAGCCAAGAGCGGCAGGGGAAGGTCCTGGCCGGGGAGCTGTTTTTT.

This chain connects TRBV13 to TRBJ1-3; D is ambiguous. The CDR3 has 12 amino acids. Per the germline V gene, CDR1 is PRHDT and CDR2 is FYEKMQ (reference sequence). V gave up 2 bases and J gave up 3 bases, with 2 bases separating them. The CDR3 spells CASSLFGNTIYF. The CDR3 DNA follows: TGTGCCAGCAGCTTATTTGGAAACACCATATATTTT.

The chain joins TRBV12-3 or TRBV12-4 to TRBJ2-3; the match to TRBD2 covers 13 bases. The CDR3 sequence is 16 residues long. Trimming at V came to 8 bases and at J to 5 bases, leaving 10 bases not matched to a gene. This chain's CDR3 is CASGQPLAGGKDTQYF. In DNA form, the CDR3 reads TGTGCCAGCGGCCAGCCACTAGCGGGAGGGAAAGATACGCAGTATTTT.

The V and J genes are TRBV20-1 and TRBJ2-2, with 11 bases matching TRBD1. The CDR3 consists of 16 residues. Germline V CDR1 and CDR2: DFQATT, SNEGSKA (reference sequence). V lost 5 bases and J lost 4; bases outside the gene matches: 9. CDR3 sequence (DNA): TGCAGTGCTCCGGCGAGGACAGGGGGCAGCACCGGGGAGCTGTTTTTT. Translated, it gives CSAPARTGGSTGELFF.

The DNA of the CDR3 is TGTGCCAGCAGTTACAACGGGGGTCCCTACGAGCAGTACTTC. As protein: CASSYNGGPYEQYF. The chain is built from TRBV6-2 or TRBV6-3 and TRBJ2-7, with D maybe TRBD2 (6 bases). V was clipped by 2 bases and J by 2 bases, with 10 bases between them. The CDR3 is made up of 14 amino acids. CDR1 is MNHEY, CDR2 SVGEGT, per germline.

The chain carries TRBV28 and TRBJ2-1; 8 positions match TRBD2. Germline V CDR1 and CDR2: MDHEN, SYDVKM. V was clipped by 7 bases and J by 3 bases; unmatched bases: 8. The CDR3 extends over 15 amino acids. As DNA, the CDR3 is TGTGCCAGCACCTTGAGCGGGAGTATCTACAATGAGCAGTTCTTC. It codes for CASTLSGSIYNEQFF.

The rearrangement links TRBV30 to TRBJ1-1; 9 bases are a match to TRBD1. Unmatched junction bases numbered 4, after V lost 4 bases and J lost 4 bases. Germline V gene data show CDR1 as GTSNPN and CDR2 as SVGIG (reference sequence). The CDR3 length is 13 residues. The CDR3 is CAWNVQGATEAFF. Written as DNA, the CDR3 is TGTGCCTGGAATGTACAGGGGGCCACTGAAGCTTTCTTT.

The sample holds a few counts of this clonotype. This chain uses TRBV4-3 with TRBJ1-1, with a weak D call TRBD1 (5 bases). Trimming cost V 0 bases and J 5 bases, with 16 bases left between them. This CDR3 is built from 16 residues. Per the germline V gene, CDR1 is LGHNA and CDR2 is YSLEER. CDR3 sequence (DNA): TGCGCCAGCAGCCAAGACGCCGGGACGGGGGGGACTGAAGCTTTCTTT. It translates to CASSQDAGTGGTEAFF.

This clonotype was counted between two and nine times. The CDR3 sequence: CASSESGGAGDTQYF. The CDR3 DNA is TGTGCCAGCAGTGAGAGCGGGGGGGCCGGGGATACGCAGTATTTT. The chain has TRBV6-4 and TRBJ2-3; the match to TRBD2 covers 10 bases. Germline trimming cut 3 bases from V and 6 bases from J; bases unmatched to any gene: 6. The CDR3 is 15 amino acids. CDR1 and CDR2 from the germline V gene are MRHNA and SNTAGT.

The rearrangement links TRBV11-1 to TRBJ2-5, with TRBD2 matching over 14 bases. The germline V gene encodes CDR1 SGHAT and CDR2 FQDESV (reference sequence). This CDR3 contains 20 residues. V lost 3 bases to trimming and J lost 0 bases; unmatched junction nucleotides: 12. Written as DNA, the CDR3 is TGTGCCAGCAGCTTCCCGACTAGCGGGGGGGCCCCGATAAACCAAGAGACCCAGTACTTC. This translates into CASSFPTSGGAPINQETQYF.

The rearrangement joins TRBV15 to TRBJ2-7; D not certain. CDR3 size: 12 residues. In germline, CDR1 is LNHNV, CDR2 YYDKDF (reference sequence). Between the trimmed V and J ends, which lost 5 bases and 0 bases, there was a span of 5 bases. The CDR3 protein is CATSDASYEQYF. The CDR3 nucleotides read TGTGCCACCAGCGACGCCTCCTACGAGCAGTACTTC.